These T cell receptor beta chains were read from a single sample in a study of CD8 T cells in ankylosing spondylitis. From the 5' RACE reads, TCRdb called clonotypes with MiXCR, one entry per CDR3 protein. The profile shows 200,000 to 250,000 distinct CDR3 sequences, more than 5.5% of them singletons. The sequenced material came from blood, either unsorted or a sorted T cell fraction (not recorded which). The origin of the receptors is a male donor with ankylosing spondylitis. CDR3s include the opening cysteine and the closing phenylalanine or tryptophan. The D gene is left open where the match is weak. Clone size is given as once, few, many or a size class.

d_call: TRBD2; j_call: TRBJ2-5; cdr3_length: 16; clone_size: many; v_call: TRBV6-2/TRBV6-3; cdr3_nt: TGTGCCAGCTCTGAGACTAGCATTTACTCAGAAGAGACCCAGTACTTC; cdr3_aa: CASSETSIYSEETQYF
d_call: -; j_call: TRBJ2-1; cdr3_length: 13; clone_size: many; v_call: TRBV11-1; cdr3_nt: TGTGCCAGCAGCTTATTATCCCACAATGAGCAGTTCTTC; cdr3_aa: CASSLLSHNEQFF
d_call: -; j_call: TRBJ2-7; cdr3_length: 13; clone_size: many; v_call: TRBV13; cdr3_nt: TGTGCCAGCAGCATACCAGGGGGGTACGAGCAGTACTTC; cdr3_aa: CASSIPGGYEQYF
d_call: -; j_call: TRBJ1-1; cdr3_length: 14; clone_size: many; v_call: TRBV7-8; cdr3_nt: TGTGCCAGCAGCTTTTACAGGGCGAACACTGAAGCTTTCTTT; cdr3_aa: CASSFYRANTEAFF
d_call: -; j_call: TRBJ1-5; cdr3_length: 15; clone_size: many; v_call: TRBV12-3/TRBV12-4; cdr3_nt: TGTGCCAGCAGTTGGGAGACAGGACGTTATCAGCCCCAGCATTTT; cdr3_aa: CASSWETGRYQPQHF
d_call: TRBD1; j_call: TRBJ2-1; cdr3_length: 17; clone_size: many; v_call: TRBV4-3; cdr3_nt: TGCGCCAGCAGCCAAGCGGTTTTGAGACAGGGGTTCGATGAGCAGTTCTTC; cdr3_aa: CASSQAVLRQGFDEQFF
d_call: -; j_call: TRBJ2-7; cdr3_length: 14; clone_size: many; v_call: TRBV6-2/TRBV6-3; cdr3_nt: TGTGCCAGCAGCCTTCTGACTAATATCTACGAGCAGTACTTC; cdr3_aa: CASSLLTNIYEQYF
d_call: -; j_call: TRBJ1-1; cdr3_length: 13; clone_size: many; v_call: TRBV4-3; cdr3_nt: TGCGCCAGCACTACGAGGGGGGGAACTGAAGCTTTCTTT; cdr3_aa: CASTTRGGTEAFF
d_call: -; j_call: TRBJ2-1; cdr3_length: 16; clone_size: many; v_call: TRBV6-1; cdr3_nt: TGTGCCAGCAGATTGGGGAGGCAGGGATTATACAATGAGCAGTTCTTC; cdr3_aa: CASRLGRQGLYNEQFF
d_call: -; j_call: TRBJ1-2; cdr3_length: 16; clone_size: many; v_call: TRBV12-3/TRBV12-4; cdr3_nt: TGTGCCAGCAGTTTAGGGGGCAGGGTATCCCTCTATGGCTACACCTTC; cdr3_aa: CASSLGGRVSLYGYTF
d_call: -; j_call: TRBJ2-1; cdr3_length: 15; clone_size: few; v_call: TRBV15; cdr3_nt: TGTGCCACCAGCAGAGTGCCAATGATCTACAATGAGCAGTTCTTC; cdr3_aa: CATSRVPMIYNEQFF